The rows below give T cell receptor beta chains drawn from one sample of a study of human T cells and chemical hapten exposure. TCRdb redid the calling of the RACE reads with MiXCR, one entry per CDR3 protein. Of 35,000 or so distinct CDR3 sequences detected, approximately 10% appear once; the ten largest clones hold around a quarter. Specimen: whole blood, collected in connection with sensitization to the hapten diphenylcyclopropenone (DPC). Receptors were obtained from a man aged 50 or older with alopecia areata. Some clones in this sample may be carry-over from other donors' samples. CDR3s include the opening cysteine and the closing phenylalanine or tryptophan. The D gene is left open where the match is weak. Not all rows give a size; the values are once, few, many and, for expanded clones, a class.

j_call: TRBJ1-1; d_call: -; clone_size: many; v_call: TRBV10-2; cdr3_aa: CASSDPRRETEAFF; cdr3_nt: TGCGCCAGCAGTGACCCCCGGAGGGAGACTGAAGCTTTCTTT
j_call: TRBJ1-1; d_call: TRBD1; clone_size: many; v_call: TRBV7-2; cdr3_aa: CASSNDRAKQRAFF; cdr3_nt: TGTGCCAGCAGCAACGACAGGGCCAAACAGAGAGCTTTCTTT
j_call: TRBJ1-5; d_call: -; clone_size: many; v_call: TRBV7-9; cdr3_aa: CASSLDEAQPQHF; cdr3_nt: TGTGCCAGCAGCTTAGATGAGGCCCAGCCCCAGCATTTT
j_call: TRBJ1-2; d_call: TRBD1; clone_size: many; v_call: TRBV7-9; cdr3_aa: CASSTGGKGYTF; cdr3_nt: TGTGCCAGCAGTACAGGGGGCAAAGGCTACACCTTC
j_call: TRBJ2-1; d_call: -; clone_size: many; v_call: TRBV5-1; cdr3_aa: CASSFGQGGEQFF; cdr3_nt: TGCGCCAGCAGCTTCGGGCAGGGTGGGGAGCAGTTCTTC
j_call: TRBJ2-2; d_call: -; clone_size: -; v_call: TRBV20-1; cdr3_aa: CSARGIKTGELFF; cdr3_nt: TGCAGTGCTAGAGGAATAAAAACCGGGGAGCTGTTTTTT
j_call: TRBJ2-2; d_call: TRBD1; clone_size: -; v_call: TRBV4-1; cdr3_aa: CASSQDRGHNTGELFF; cdr3_nt: TGCGCCAGCAGCCAAGATAGGGGGCATAACACCGGGGAGCTGTTTTTT
j_call: TRBJ2-3; d_call: -; clone_size: -; v_call: TRBV24-1; cdr3_aa: CATSEGPRTDTQYF; cdr3_nt: TGTGCCACCAGTGAAGGGCCACGGACAGATACGCAGTATTTT
j_call: TRBJ2-1; d_call: -; clone_size: many; v_call: TRBV2; cdr3_aa: CASRMTDYNEQFF; cdr3_nt: TGTGCCAGCAGGATGACTGACTACAATGAGCAGTTCTTC
j_call: TRBJ2-3; d_call: -; clone_size: -; v_call: TRBV2; cdr3_aa: CASNLATDTQYF; cdr3_nt: TGTGCCAGCAATCTCGCCACAGATACGCAGTATTTT
j_call: TRBJ2-7; d_call: TRBD1; clone_size: few; v_call: TRBV5-1; cdr3_aa: CASSLTGTGPYEQYF; cdr3_nt: TGCGCCAGCAGCTTAACCGGGACAGGGCCATACGAGCAGTACTTC
j_call: TRBJ2-7; d_call: -; clone_size: many; v_call: TRBV28; cdr3_aa: CASSYHEQYF; cdr3_nt: TGTGCCAGCAGTTATCACGAGCAGTACTTC
j_call: TRBJ2-5; d_call: -; clone_size: many; v_call: TRBV4-1; cdr3_aa: CASSHTRTNLQETQYF; cdr3_nt: TGCGCCAGCAGCCATACTAGGACTAACCTGCAAGAGACCCAGTACTTC
j_call: TRBJ2-4; d_call: TRBD2; clone_size: many; v_call: TRBV30; cdr3_aa: CAWSVRGLAFQNIQYF; cdr3_nt: TGTGCCTGGAGTGTACGCGGACTAGCTTTCCAAAACATTCAGTACTTC
j_call: TRBJ2-7; d_call: TRBD2; clone_size: many; v_call: TRBV7-9; cdr3_aa: CASSFNRLAGGEQYF; cdr3_nt: TGTGCCAGCAGCTTCAACAGACTAGCGGGAGGGGAGCAGTACTTC
j_call: TRBJ2-1; d_call: TRBD1; clone_size: -; v_call: TRBV7-6; cdr3_aa: CASSSRTGAGRSRNYNEQFF; cdr3_nt: TGTGCCAGCAGCTCCCGTACAGGGGCCGGTAGAAGCCGCAATTACAATGAGCAGTTCTTC
j_call: TRBJ2-1; d_call: -; clone_size: -; v_call: TRBV11-3; cdr3_aa: CASSIRVNEQFF; cdr3_nt: TGTGCCAGCAGCATACGAGTAAATGAGCAGTTCTTC
j_call: TRBJ2-1; d_call: TRBD2; clone_size: many; v_call: TRBV27; cdr3_aa: CASSLRASGPNEQFF; cdr3_nt: TGTGCCAGCAGTTTAAGGGCTAGCGGACCAAATGAGCAGTTCTTC
j_call: TRBJ1-5; d_call: -; clone_size: large; v_call: TRBV9; cdr3_aa: CASSVEGTDQPQHF; cdr3_nt: TGTGCCAGCAGCGTAGAAGGGACTGATCAGCCCCAGCATTTT
j_call: TRBJ2-2; d_call: -; clone_size: medium-sized; v_call: TRBV27; cdr3_aa: CASSYELTGELFF; cdr3_nt: TGTGCCAGCAGCTATGAACTCACCGGGGAGCTGTTTTTT
j_call: TRBJ2-3; d_call: -; clone_size: few; v_call: TRBV7-3; cdr3_aa: CASREGASGYTQYF; cdr3_nt: TGTGCCAGCAGGGAGGGGGCTAGCGGATATACGCAGTATTTT
j_call: TRBJ2-1; d_call: -; clone_size: many; v_call: TRBV5-6; cdr3_aa: CASSLEGGRVVDEQFF; cdr3_nt: TGTGCCAGCAGCTTGGAGGGCGGCAGGGTAGTGGATGAGCAGTTCTTC
j_call: TRBJ2-1; d_call: TRBD2; clone_size: few; v_call: TRBV7-3; cdr3_aa: CASSVTSDIEQFF; cdr3_nt: TGTGCCAGCAGCGTAACTAGCGATATTGAGCAGTTCTTC
j_call: TRBJ2-7; d_call: -; clone_size: many; v_call: TRBV28; cdr3_aa: CASSLIATASYEQYF; cdr3_nt: TGTGCCAGCAGTCTGATAGCCACGGCCAGTTACGAGCAGTACTTC
j_call: TRBJ1-2; d_call: -; clone_size: -; v_call: TRBV28; cdr3_aa: CASSSQFFYTF; cdr3_nt: TGTGCCAGCAGTTCACAGTTCTTCTACACCTTC
j_call: TRBJ2-5; d_call: -; clone_size: -; v_call: TRBV12-3/TRBV12-4; cdr3_aa: CASSGQTRETQYF; cdr3_nt: TGTGCCAGCAGTGGGCAAACTCGGGAGACCCAGTACTTC
j_call: TRBJ2-3; d_call: -; clone_size: -; v_call: TRBV28; cdr3_aa: CASSSPADRTDTQYF; cdr3_nt: TGTGCCAGCAGTTCCCCCGCCGATCGCACAGATACGCAGTATTTT
j_call: TRBJ2-5; d_call: -; clone_size: few; v_call: TRBV5-1; cdr3_aa: CASSAQETQYF; cdr3_nt: TGCGCCAGCAGCGCCCAAGAGACCCAGTACTTC
j_call: TRBJ1-2; d_call: TRBD1; clone_size: few; v_call: TRBV29-1; cdr3_aa: CSVETPGGFIGYTF; cdr3_nt: TGCAGCGTTGAGACCCCAGGGGGCTTTATTGGCTACACCTTC
j_call: TRBJ2-7; d_call: -; clone_size: few; v_call: TRBV12-3/TRBV12-4; cdr3_aa: CASSLQQEGEQYF; cdr3_nt: TGTGCCAGCAGTTTGCAGCAGGAGGGAGAGCAGTACTTC
j_call: TRBJ1-3; d_call: -; clone_size: -; v_call: TRBV29-1; cdr3_aa: CSVEGIGGNTIYF; cdr3_nt: TGCAGCGTTGAAGGGATAGGGGGAAACACCATATATTTT
j_call: TRBJ1-1; d_call: -; clone_size: -; v_call: TRBV11-2; cdr3_aa: CASSGGASANTEAFF; cdr3_nt: TGTGCCAGCAGCGGGGGGGCCTCAGCGAACACTGAAGCTTTCTTT
j_call: TRBJ2-7; d_call: TRBD1; clone_size: -; v_call: TRBV5-4; cdr3_aa: CASSLSSGQNLYEQYF; cdr3_nt: TGTGCCAGCAGCTTGTCGTCGGGACAGAACCTCTACGAGCAGTACTTC
j_call: TRBJ1-1; d_call: -; clone_size: -; v_call: TRBV28; cdr3_aa: CAGGRGSNTEAFF; cdr3_nt: TGTGCCGGAGGACGCGGCTCGAACACTGAAGCTTTCTTT
j_call: TRBJ1-1; d_call: -; clone_size: few; v_call: TRBV29-1; cdr3_aa: CSVEVRQNTEAFF; cdr3_nt: TGCAGCGTTGAAGTCCGACAGAACACTGAAGCTTTCTTT
j_call: TRBJ2-5; d_call: -; clone_size: medium-sized; v_call: TRBV29-1; cdr3_aa: CSVELDFGFGQETQYF; cdr3_nt: TGCAGCGTTGAATTGGATTTTGGATTTGGGCAAGAGACCCAGTACTTC
j_call: TRBJ2-5; d_call: -; clone_size: -; v_call: TRBV12-3/TRBV12-4; cdr3_aa: CASSFREKETQYF; cdr3_nt: TGTGCCAGCAGTTTTCGAGAGAAAGAGACCCAGTACTTC
j_call: TRBJ2-7; d_call: -; clone_size: many; v_call: TRBV7-2; cdr3_aa: CASSLAATGRYEQYF; cdr3_nt: TGTGCCAGCAGCTTAGCAGCGACCGGACGATACGAGCAGTACTTC
j_call: TRBJ2-2; d_call: TRBD2; clone_size: -; v_call: TRBV12-3/TRBV12-4; cdr3_aa: CASSMTSGRTGELFF; cdr3_nt: TGTGCCAGCAGTATGACTAGCGGGAGGACCGGGGAGCTGTTTTTT
j_call: TRBJ2-1; d_call: TRBD2; clone_size: -; v_call: TRBV7-2; cdr3_aa: CASSLGAGVSNEQFF; cdr3_nt: TGTGCCAGCAGCTTAGGCGCGGGAGTCTCCAATGAGCAGTTCTTC
j_call: TRBJ2-1; d_call: TRBD2; clone_size: few; v_call: TRBV7-9; cdr3_aa: CASSLGGTNNEQFF; cdr3_nt: TGTGCCAGCAGCTTAGGGGGGACTAACAATGAGCAGTTCTTC
j_call: TRBJ2-7; d_call: TRBD2; clone_size: few; v_call: TRBV5-1; cdr3_aa: CASSSGLAGGEQYF; cdr3_nt: TGCGCCAGCAGCTCGGGACTAGCGGGAGGTGAGCAGTACTTC
j_call: TRBJ1-5; d_call: -; clone_size: many; v_call: TRBV2; cdr3_aa: CASSEADRNQPQHF; cdr3_nt: TGTGCCAGCAGTGAAGCGGACAGAAATCAGCCCCAGCATTTT
j_call: TRBJ2-7; d_call: TRBD1; clone_size: many; v_call: TRBV4-3; cdr3_aa: CASSQERTGGLGEQYF; cdr3_nt: TGCGCCAGCAGCCAAGAACGGACAGGGGGCTTGGGGGAGCAGTACTTC
j_call: TRBJ1-5; d_call: -; clone_size: many; v_call: TRBV12-3/TRBV12-4; cdr3_aa: CASSLGKGNQPQHF; cdr3_nt: TGTGCCAGCAGTTTGGGGAAGGGCAATCAGCCCCAGCATTTT
j_call: TRBJ1-1; d_call: -; clone_size: few; v_call: TRBV12-3/TRBV12-4; cdr3_aa: CASSSPFLTGNTEAFF; cdr3_nt: TGTGCCAGCAGTTCCCCATTTTTGACAGGGAACACTGAAGCTTTCTTT
j_call: TRBJ1-5; d_call: TRBD1; clone_size: few; v_call: TRBV5-1; cdr3_aa: CASSTGTGNQPQHF; cdr3_nt: TGCGCCAGCAGCACCGGGACAGGGAATCAGCCCCAGCATTTT
j_call: TRBJ2-2; d_call: TRBD2; clone_size: -; v_call: TRBV6-1; cdr3_aa: CASTASGANTGELFF; cdr3_nt: TGTGCCAGCACCGCTAGCGGCGCGAACACCGGGGAGCTGTTTTTT
j_call: TRBJ2-2; d_call: -; clone_size: -; v_call: TRBV4-3; cdr3_aa: CASSQEGGQTGELFF; cdr3_nt: TGCGCCAGCAGCCAAGAGGGAGGTCAGACCGGGGAGCTGTTTTTT
j_call: TRBJ2-4; d_call: -; clone_size: many; v_call: TRBV6-1; cdr3_aa: CASSEAGPKNIQYF; cdr3_nt: TGTGCCAGCAGTGAAGCAGGCCCCAAAAACATTCAGTACTTC
j_call: TRBJ1-5; d_call: TRBD1; clone_size: many; v_call: TRBV4-1; cdr3_aa: CASSQVTGFVGNQPQHF; cdr3_nt: TGCGCCAGCAGCCAAGTGACAGGGTTCGTTGGCAATCAGCCCCAGCATTTT
j_call: TRBJ2-1; d_call: -; clone_size: -; v_call: TRBV3-1; cdr3_aa: CASSQDIASYNEQFF; cdr3_nt: TGTGCCAGCAGCCAAGATATAGCCTCCTACAATGAGCAGTTCTTC
j_call: TRBJ2-5; d_call: -; clone_size: many; v_call: TRBV29-1; cdr3_aa: CSTLGLGETQYF; cdr3_nt: TGCAGCACTCTAGGACTGGGGGAGACCCAGTACTTC
j_call: TRBJ1-4; d_call: -; clone_size: many; v_call: TRBV29-1; cdr3_aa: CSVFSPLGSDNEKLFF; cdr3_nt: TGCAGCGTTTTTTCGCCATTGGGGTCGGATAATGAAAAACTGTTTTTT
j_call: TRBJ2-6; d_call: TRBD2; clone_size: few; v_call: TRBV6-5; cdr3_aa: CASSLGGGSLADFLSGANVLTF; cdr3_nt: TGTGCCAGCAGTTTGGGGGGAGGGTCACTAGCGGATTTCCTCTCTGGGGCCAACGTCCTGACTTTC
j_call: TRBJ2-7; d_call: -; clone_size: few; v_call: TRBV7-2; cdr3_aa: CASSLAGGNSYEQYF; cdr3_nt: TGTGCCAGCAGCTTAGCAGGAGGCAACTCCTACGAGCAGTACTTC
j_call: TRBJ2-1; d_call: -; clone_size: many; v_call: TRBV3-1; cdr3_aa: CASSQIRNEQFF; cdr3_nt: TGTGCCAGCAGCCAAATTAGAAATGAGCAGTTCTTC
j_call: TRBJ1-4; d_call: -; clone_size: few; v_call: TRBV20-1; cdr3_aa: CSARRGVYEKLFF; cdr3_nt: TGCAGTGCAAGAAGAGGGGTTTATGAAAAACTGTTTTTT
j_call: TRBJ2-7; d_call: TRBD1; clone_size: many; v_call: TRBV7-6; cdr3_aa: CASSLAARDRGHEQYF; cdr3_nt: TGTGCCAGCAGCTTAGCAGCCCGGGACAGGGGGCACGAGCAGTACTTC
j_call: TRBJ2-1; d_call: -; clone_size: many; v_call: TRBV7-6; cdr3_aa: CASSPQGRASDEQFF; cdr3_nt: TGTGCCAGCAGCCCCCAGGGGAGGGCATCCGATGAGCAGTTCTTC